The 14 T cell receptor beta chains below were found in one sample sequenced in a study of low-dose radiotherapy and immunotherapy resistance in tumors. First-strand cDNA used TRAV- and TRBV-specific primers, covering alpha and beta chains. It was with a constant-region primer and a V-primer adapter that TCRs were amplified over approximately 18 PCR cycles. TCRdb redid the calling of the reads with MiXCR, one entry per CDR3 protein. The data contain 9,500 to 15,000 distinct CDR3 sequences, 76% of them singletons. Receptors were obtained from a human donor with advanced metastatic prostate, ovarian, gallbladder or colorectal cancer (not recorded which). This table probably holds off-target reads from a library built for another chain.

This clonotype has just a few counts. V and J are TRBV29-1 and TRBJ2-5, with 8 bases lining up with TRBD2. The CDR3 has 13 residues. Trimming at V came to 4 bases and at J to 2 bases, leaving 3 bases not matched to a gene. Germline lookup yields CDR1 SQVTM and CDR2 ANQGSEA. The CDR3 DNA is TGCAGCGTTGGGGGGACTAGTCAAGAGACCCAGTACTTC. Translation gives CSVGGTSQETQYF.

V gene TRBV12-3 or TRBV12-4 combines with J gene TRBJ2-1; 14 positions match TRBD2. The CDR3 spans 14 residues. J lost 9 bases, V lost 6 bases, and 4 bases had no gene match. In nucleotides, the CDR3 is TGTGCCAGCAGCCTGACTAGCGGGGGGGGTGAGCAGTTCTTC. It yields the protein CASSLTSGGGEQFF.

The chain uses TRBV7-9 and TRBJ2-6; D gene uncertain. There are 13 residues in the CDR3. V was cut by 1 base and J by 5 bases, with 3 bases left in between. Germline-derived CDR1 and CDR2 are SEHNR and FQNEAQ (reference sequence). CDR3 in DNA: TGTGCCAGCAGCTTAGAGAGGGCCAACGTCCTGACTTTC. It translates to CASSLERANVLTF. Based on the CDR3 plus reference TRBV7-9 and TRBJ2-6, the full variable domain is DTGVSQNPRHKITKRGQNVTFRCDPISEHNRLYWYRQTLGQGPEFLTYFQNEAQLEKSRLLSDRFSAERPKGSFSTLEIQRTEQGDSAMYLCASSLERANVLTFGAGSRLTVL.

This chain links TRBV14 with TRBJ2-2; no firm D call. The germline V and J ends were trimmed by 2 bases and 6 bases, with 7 bases remaining between them. CDR3 length equals 13 residues. Germline V gene data show CDR1 as SGHDN and CDR2 as FVKESK. CDR3 residues: CASSQYGAGELFF. The CDR3 DNA sequence: TGTGCCAGCAGCCAATACGGCGCCGGGGAGCTGTTTTTT.

In the case of this clonotype: At one end the junction does not follow the germline gene, possibly because of a read error. The chain employs TRBV9 and TRBJ2-1, with D possibly TRBD2 on 6 matching bases. This CDR3 contains 16 residues. Per the germline V gene, CDR1 is SGDLS and CDR2 is YYNGEE. The CDR3 spells CASSPVAGWSFNEQFF. CDR3 DNA sequence: TGTGCCAGCAGCCCTGTGGCGGGATGGTCCTTCAATGAGCAGTTCTTC.

V and J are TRBV6-6 and TRBJ2-3, with a tentative D call TRBD1 (5 bases). CDR1 and CDR2 from the germline V gene are MNHNY and SVGAGI (reference sequence). Trimming shortened V by 2 bases and J by 4 bases, and 13 bases separated the two germline ends. CDR3 size: 15 residues. The CDR3 spells CASSYQGVGADTQYF. The CDR3 DNA reads as TGTGCCAGCAGTTACCAAGGGGTAGGGGCAGATACGCAGTATTTT.

The gene calls are TRBV28 and TRBJ2-1; TRBD1 matches at 8 bases. Germline CDR1 MDHEN, CDR2 SYDVKM. CDR3 length: 17 residues. The V segment lost 3 bases and the J segment 5 bases; nucleotides outside the gene matches: 12. CDR3 nucleotide sequence: TGTGCCAGCAGTTTCAATTCAGTGACAGGGGACAACAATGAGCAGTTCTTC. It translates to CASSFNSVTGDNNEQFF.

This chain joins TRBV5-4 and TRBJ2-7; 9 nucleotides match TRBD1. The CDR3 covers 14 residues. Germline V gene sequence: CDR1 SGHNT, CDR2 YYREEE (reference sequence). V was clipped by 2 bases and J by 6 bases; unmatched bases: 6. CDR3 sequence (DNA): TGTGCCAGCAGCTTTAAGGACAGGGGTGGCGAGCAGTACTTC. It translates to CASSFKDRGGEQYF.

V is TRBV18 and J is TRBJ2-5; D remains ambiguous. V was pared by 3 bases and J by 3 bases, with 5 bases between. The CDR3 is made up of 12 amino acids. Germline CDR1 is KGHSH and CDR2 is LQKENI. CDR3 sequence reads: CASSPNKETQYF. Written as DNA, the CDR3 is TGTGCCAGCTCACCGAACAAAGAGACCCAGTACTTC. Full variable domain (outside the CDR3, taken from reference TRBV18 and TRBJ2-5): NAGVMQNPRHLVRRRGQEARLRCSPMKGHSHVYWYRQLPEEGLKFMVYLQKENIIDESGMPKERFSAEFPKEGPSILRIQQVVRGDSAAYFCASSPNKETQYFGPGTRLLVL.

This clonotype came up once. V and J are TRBV24-1 and TRBJ2-2; 7 nucleotides agree with TRBD2. V lost 3 bases, J lost 1 base, and 10 bases stayed unmatched. Per germline, CDR1 KGHDR and CDR2 SFDVKD. The length of the CDR3 is 18 residues. DNA of the CDR3: TGTGCCACCAGTGATCTAACGGGGAGGGAGAAGAACACCGGGGAGCTGTTTTTT. Translating gives CATSDLTGREKNTGELFF.

The rearrangement joins TRBV4-1 to TRBJ2-7, with 8 bases identical to TRBD2. V was pared by 1 base and J by 4 bases, with 9 bases of the junction left unmatched. Looked up from germline, CDR1 is MGHRA and CDR2 is YSYEKL. This CDR3 contains 16 residues. CDR3 in DNA: TGCGCCAGCAGCCAAGTTCCAGCGGGAGCGGCTTACGAGCAGTACTTC. Translation: CASSQVPAGAAYEQYF.

This sequence joins TRBV20-1 and TRBJ1-2; tentatively, D is TRBD1 (5 bases). Germline assignment: CDR1 DFQATT and CDR2 SNEGSKA (reference sequence). The CDR3 contains 12 residues. The V end lost 5 bases, the J end lost 6 bases, and 13 bases lay between the germline ends. The CDR3 coding sequence is TGCAGTGCTCGAACCGGGACGGATGGCTACACCTTC. Protein sequence: CSARTGTDGYTF.

There are a few counts of this clonotype. This chain joins TRBV28 and TRBJ2-3; the match to TRBD2 covers 9 bases. Germline-derived CDR1 and CDR2 are MDHEN and SYDVKM. The V and J ends lost 8 bases and 7 bases, in that order; junction bases with no gene match: 7. This CDR3 has 13 residues. DNA for the CDR3: TGTGCCAGCGATGCGGGAGGGCCAAATACGCAGTATTTT. Translation: CASDAGGPNTQYF.

Comment on this clonotype: The junction differs from germline at one of its ends, possibly a read error. In DNA form, the CDR3 reads TGCGCCAGCAGGTTGGAAGCTACCCTGAACACTGAAGCTTTCTTT. It is translated as CASRLEATLNTEAFF. This rearrangement joins TRBV5-1 to TRBJ1-1, with D hard to call. The CDR3 runs 15 residues. Germline assignment: CDR1 SGHRS and CDR2 YFSETQ.